This TCR beta chain originates from a study of cytomegalovirus exposure and HLA in healthy donors. In the PCR, 60 Vbeta and 13 Jbeta primers were used. Source study methods: In a later analysis, around 10 million of about 80 million unique beta chains occurred in at least two donors. Method: immunoSEQ multiplex PCR; TCRdb's copy keeps in-frame clones and lacks some. V and J calls and clone size are given by that table; D and trimming were obtained from the DNA. The repertoire consists of 150,000 to 200,000 clones, with approximately 88% occurring once and the leading ten covering around 1.3%. Germline V gene data show CDR1 as MNHEY and CDR2 as SMNVEV (reference sequence). This CDR3 has 15 amino acids. The ends lost 7 bases at V and 6 bases at J; junction bases unmatched: 13.

The sequenced sample consisted of PBMCs. This TCR came from a boy aged 2-9 years in good health and CMV-seronegative. The chain couples TRBV27 to TRBJ2-3; 7 positions match TRBD1. The chain's CDR3 is CASTQTGSPSDTQYF. As DNA, the CDR3 is TGTGCCAGCACCCAGACAGGGAGTCCCTCGGATACGCAGTATTTT.